Listed below are T cell receptor beta chains from one sample, sequenced in a study of blood T cells in healthy people across ages. TCRdb used MiXCR to reprocess the 5' RACE reads, holding one entry per CDR3 protein. The sample contains 1.5 million or so distinct CDR3 sequences, around two fifths of which appear only once. The source material was blood. Every receptor here comes from a woman aged 18-29 years in good health. Both conserved end residues are part of each CDR3. The D gene is left open where the match is weak. Some rows mark clone size as missing; the rest say once, few, many or name a class of expanded clone.

d_gene,j_gene,v_gene,abundance,CDR3aa,CDR3nt
NA,TRBJ1-2,TRBV5-1,few,CASSSRTGVGDPGYTF,TGCGCCAGCAGCTCGCGGACGGGGGTAGGGGACCCTGGCTACACCTTC
TRBD2,TRBJ2-5,TRBV6-6,NA,CASINVLAGTYNEQYF,TGTGCCAGCATTAACGTGCTAGCGGGGACCTACAATGAGCAGTACTTC
NA,TRBJ1-4,TRBV2,once,CASNWDPTGKLFF,TGTGCCAGCAATTGGGACCCAACAGGAAAACTGTTTTTT
NA,TRBJ2-7,TRBV28,few,CASTSLWLSYEQYF,TGTGCCAGCACCTCCCTGTGGCTTTCATACGAGCAGTACTTC
NA,TRBJ1-6,TRBV7-2,NA,CASSLAYTGHGNNSPLHF,TGTGCCAGCAGCTTAGCGTACACAGGGCATGGTAATAATTCACCCCTCCACTTT
NA,TRBJ1-6,TRBV5-1,few,CASSLDGQGHSPLHF,TGCGCCAGCAGCTTGGATGGGCAAGGCCATTCACCCCTCCACTTT
TRBD2,TRBJ2-3,TRBV28,NA,CASSTTSGSDTQYF,TGTGCCAGCAGTACGACTAGCGGGAGTGATACGCAGTACTTT
TRBD1,TRBJ2-1,TRBV20-1,few,CSARIRGSSSYNEQFF,TGCAGTGCGAGGATCAGGGGGAGCAGCTCCTACAATGAGCAGTTCTTC
TRBD1,TRBJ1-5,TRBV28,NA,CASTSQGHQPQHF,TGTGCCAGCACGTCACAGGGGCATCAGCCCCAGCATTTT
TRBD1,TRBJ2-7,TRBV20-1,NA,CSAVGTVNYEQYF,TGCAGTGCCGTCGGGACAGTCAACTACGAGCAGTACTTC
TRBD1,TRBJ2-1,TRBV6-6,NA,CASRRSSGTGLPSEQFF,TGTGCCAGCAGACGTTCGTCCGGGACAGGGCTCCCTAGTGAGCAGTTCTTC
TRBD1,TRBJ1-1,TRBV10-3,few,CASQGANTEAFF,TGTGCCTCCCAGGGGGCTAACACTGAAGCTTTCTTT
TRBD2,TRBJ2-1,TRBV4-1,NA,CASSQPGLGNEQFF,TGCGCCAGCAGCCAGCCGGGACTAGGGAATGAGCAGTTCTTC
NA,TRBJ2-7,TRBV6-2/TRBV6-3,few,CASSYSDLKYEQYF,TGTGCCAGCAGTTACTCGGATTTAAAGTACGAGCAGTACTTC
NA,TRBJ2-7,TRBV6-6,NA,CASSLTESYNEQYF,TGTGCCAGCAGCCTAACCGAGTCCTACAATGAGCAGTACTTC
NA,TRBJ1-1,TRBV5-1,few,CASSLAGVENTEAFF,TGCGCCAGCAGCCTGGCTGGCGTCGAAAACACTGAAGCTTTCTTT
TRBD2,TRBJ2-3,TRBV10-3,few,CAISDGRGGTDTQYF,TGTGCCATCAGTGATGGGCGGGGGGGCACAGATACGCAGTATTTT
TRBD1,TRBJ2-5,TRBV24-1,NA,CATSPVGDRMKETQYF,TGTGCCACCAGTCCGGTTGGGGACAGGATGAAAGAGACCCAGTACTTC
NA,TRBJ2-3,TRBV20-1,NA,CSAISSKDTQYF,TGCAGTGCTATATCTAGCAAAGATACGCAGTATTTT
NA,TRBJ1-1,TRBV7-2,NA,CASSPWTGTEAFF,TGTGCCAGCAGTCCCTGGACGGGGACTGAAGCTTTCTTT
TRBD1,TRBJ2-7,TRBV5-1,few,CASSLGEGQGNYEQYF,TGCGCCAGCAGCTTGGGTGAAGGACAGGGAAACTACGAGCAGTACTTC
NA,TRBJ1-2,TRBV6-6,NA,CASSSPDNYGYTF,TGTGCCAGCAGTTCCCCGGACAACTATGGCTACACCTTC
NA,TRBJ1-2,TRBV29-1,few,CSVEIEQGIYGYTF,TGCAGCGTTGAAATAGAACAGGGAATCTATGGCTACACCTTC
NA,TRBJ1-5,TRBV3-1,NA,CASSQGMLTVANSNQPQHF,TGTGCCAGCAGCCAGGGTATGCTGACAGTCGCGAATAGCAATCAGCCCCAGCATTTT
TRBD1,TRBJ1-1,TRBV29-1,NA,CSVESPQGATEAFF,TGCAGCGTTGAATCCCCACAGGGGGCCACTGAAGCTTTCTTT
NA,TRBJ2-7,TRBV12-3/TRBV12-4,once,CASRFSGAYEQYF,TGTGCCAGCCGATTTTCGGGCGCCTACGAGCAGTACTTC
TRBD2,TRBJ2-1,TRBV10-3,NA,CAISERSGRSYNEQFF,TGTGCCATCAGTGAACGGAGCGGGAGATCCTACAATGAGCAGTTCTTC